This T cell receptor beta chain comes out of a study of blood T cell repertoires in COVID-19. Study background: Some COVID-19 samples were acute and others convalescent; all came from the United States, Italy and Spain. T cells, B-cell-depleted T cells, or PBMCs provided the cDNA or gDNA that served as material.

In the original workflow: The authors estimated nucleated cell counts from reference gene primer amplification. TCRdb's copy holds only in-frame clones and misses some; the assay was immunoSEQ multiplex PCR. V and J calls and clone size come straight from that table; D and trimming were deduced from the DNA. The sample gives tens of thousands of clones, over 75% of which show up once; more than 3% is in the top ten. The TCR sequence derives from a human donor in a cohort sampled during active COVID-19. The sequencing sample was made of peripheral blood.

The CDR3 loop reads CASSEAPAPGGSPLHF. CDR3 DNA: TGTGCCAGCAGTGAAGCGCCCGCCCCAGGAGGATCACCCCTCCACTTT. The chain employs TRBV6-1 and TRBJ1-6; unclear D gene. CDR1 is MNHNS and CDR2 is SASEGT in the germline V gene. The CDR3 runs to 16 residues. Trimming shortened V by 0 bases and J by 10 bases, and 16 bases separated the two germline ends.